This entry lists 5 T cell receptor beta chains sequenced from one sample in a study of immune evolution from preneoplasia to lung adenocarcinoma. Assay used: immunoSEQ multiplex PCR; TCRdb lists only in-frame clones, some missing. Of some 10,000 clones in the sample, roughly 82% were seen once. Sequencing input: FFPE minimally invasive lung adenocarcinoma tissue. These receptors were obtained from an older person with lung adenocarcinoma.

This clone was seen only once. Here the CDR3 reads CASSLGGIGQGNIQYF. The CDR3, as DNA: TGTGCCAGCAGCTTAGGCGGAATCGGACAGGGAAACATTCAGTACTTC. The chain carries TRBV7-3 and TRBJ2-4, with TRBD1 matching 8 bases. This CDR3 comprises 16 residues. Germline V gene data show CDR1 as SGHTA and CDR2 as FQGTGA. With 2 bases clipped from V and 6 bases from J, the junction kept 9 bases outside the gene matches. Together with reference TRBV7-3 and TRBJ2-4, the CDR3 gives the full variable domain: GAGVSQTPSNKVTEKGKYVELRCDPISGHTALYWYRQSLGQGPEFLIYFQGTGAADDSGLPNDRFFAVRPEGSVSTLKIQRTERGDSAVYLCASSLGGIGQGNIQYFGAGTRLSVL.

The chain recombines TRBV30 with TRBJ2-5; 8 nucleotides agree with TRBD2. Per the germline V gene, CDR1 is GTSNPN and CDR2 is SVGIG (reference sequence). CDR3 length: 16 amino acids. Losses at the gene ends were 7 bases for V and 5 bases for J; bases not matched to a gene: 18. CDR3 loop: CASRRVAGGARETQYF. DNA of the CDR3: TGTGCCTCTCGCCGGGTGGCGGGGGGCGCGCGGGAGACCCAGTACTTC.

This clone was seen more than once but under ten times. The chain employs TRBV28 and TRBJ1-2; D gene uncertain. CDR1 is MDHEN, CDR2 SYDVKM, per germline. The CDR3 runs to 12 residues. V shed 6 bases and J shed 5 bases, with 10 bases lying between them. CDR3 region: CASSPEFYGYTF. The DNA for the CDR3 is TGTGCCAGCAGCCCAGAATTTTATGGCTACACCTTC.

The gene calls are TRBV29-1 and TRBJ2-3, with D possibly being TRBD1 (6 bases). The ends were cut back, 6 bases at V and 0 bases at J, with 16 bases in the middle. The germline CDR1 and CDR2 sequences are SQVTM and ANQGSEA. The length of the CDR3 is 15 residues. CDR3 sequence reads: CSVPTGPTSTDTQYF. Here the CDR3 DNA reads TGCAGCGTACCAACAGGGCCTACAAGCACAGATACGCAGTATTTT.

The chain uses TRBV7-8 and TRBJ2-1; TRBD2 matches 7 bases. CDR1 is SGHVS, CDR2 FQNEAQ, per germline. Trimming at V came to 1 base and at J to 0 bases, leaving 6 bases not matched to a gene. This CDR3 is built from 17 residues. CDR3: CASSLGGGRSSYNEQFF. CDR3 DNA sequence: TGTGCCAGCAGCTTAGGTGGCGGGAGAAGCTCCTACAATGAGCAGTTCTTC.